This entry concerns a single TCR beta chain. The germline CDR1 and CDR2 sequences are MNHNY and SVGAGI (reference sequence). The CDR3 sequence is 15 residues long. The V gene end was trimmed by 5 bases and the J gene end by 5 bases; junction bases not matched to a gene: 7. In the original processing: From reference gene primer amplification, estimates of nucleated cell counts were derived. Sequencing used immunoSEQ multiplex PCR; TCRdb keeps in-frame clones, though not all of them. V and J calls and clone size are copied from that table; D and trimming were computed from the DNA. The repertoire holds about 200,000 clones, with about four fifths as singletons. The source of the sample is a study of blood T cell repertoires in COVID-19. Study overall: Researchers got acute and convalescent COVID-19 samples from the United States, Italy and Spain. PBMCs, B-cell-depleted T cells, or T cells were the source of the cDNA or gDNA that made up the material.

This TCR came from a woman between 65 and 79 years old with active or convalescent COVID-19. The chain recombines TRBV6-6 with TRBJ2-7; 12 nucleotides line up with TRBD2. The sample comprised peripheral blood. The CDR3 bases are TGTGCCAGCAGTGCGACTAGCGGGAGTCTCAACGAGCAGTACTTC. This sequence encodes CASSATSGSLNEQYF.